The 18 T cell receptor beta chains listed next were all sequenced from one sample in a study of TIL therapy for anti-PD-1-resistant metastatic lung cancer. Sequencing used immunoSEQ v3. Sequencing used immunoSEQ multiplex PCR; TCRdb keeps in-frame clones, though not all of them. The repertoire holds under 70,000 clones, around 86% seen once, with roughly 2.6% in the top ten. Time point noted: pre-treatment sample, taken before nivolumab and TIL therapy. The sequencing here drew on blood, taken at baseline. These receptors were obtained from a person aged 30 to 80 with non-small cell lung cancer.

This chain connects TRBV6-1 to TRBJ1-2; maybe TRBD1 (6 bases). Per the germline V gene, CDR1 is MNHNS and CDR2 is SASEGT. Trimming left V 2 bases short and J 4 bases short, with 11 bases between. CDR3 length: 14 residues. The CDR3 coding sequence is TGTGCCAGCAGTGAAATGGAAGGGGGCTATGGCTACACCTTC. Encoded protein: CASSEMEGGYGYTF.

V gene TRBV3-1 (or the pseudogene TRBV3-2) combines with J gene TRBJ1-5, with 11 bases identical to TRBD1. There are 16 residues in the CDR3. Germline CDR1 is LGHDT and CDR2 is YNNKEL (reference sequence). Germline trimming cut 0 bases from V and 6 bases from J; bases unmatched to any gene: 4. The CDR3 spells CASSQEGQGVSQPQHF. The CDR3 region has the DNA TGTGCCAGCAGCCAAGAGGGACAGGGGGTGAGTCAGCCCCAGCATTTT.

The V call is TRBV7-3, the J call TRBJ2-1, with D unclear. Trimming pared 1 base from V and 8 bases from J, leaving 9 bases between. Germline V gene data show CDR1 as SGHTA and CDR2 as FQGTGA. The length of the CDR3 is 13 residues. CDR3 region: CASSLSSRDEQFF. The CDR3 nucleotides are TGTGCCAGCAGCTTAAGTAGCCGTGATGAGCAGTTCTTC.

The V and J genes are TRBV5-1 and TRBJ1-3; the D is unclear. V lost 7 bases and J lost 0, with 11 bases in between. CDR1 and CDR2 (germline): SGHRS, YFSETQ. The CDR3 length is 14 residues. This chain's CDR3 is CASRTAVSGNTIYF. CDR3 in DNA: TGCGCCAGCCGAACAGCCGTCTCTGGAAACACCATATATTTT. The complete variable domain, with remaining parts taken from reference TRBV5-1 and TRBJ1-3, reads KAGVTQTPRYLIKTRGQQVTLSCSPISGHRSVSWYQQTPGQGLQFLFEYFSETQRNKGNFPGRFSGRQFSNSRSEMNVSTLELGDSALYLCASRTAVSGNTIYFGEGSWLTVV.

This chain connects TRBV28 to TRBJ2-7; a weak D match, TRBD2 (6 bases). Germline CDR1 and CDR2: MDHEN and SYDVKM. The CDR3 contains 16 residues. Between the trimmed V and J ends, which lost 8 bases and 6 bases, there was a span of 26 bases. The CDR3: CASDGRRWDSPGEQYF. Written as DNA, the CDR3 is TGTGCCAGCGATGGGCGCCGTTGGGACTCTCCGGGCGAGCAGTACTTC.

V usage is TRBV5-1 and J usage is TRBJ1-4; TRBD1 matches 10 bases. Per the germline V gene, CDR1 is SGHRS and CDR2 is YFSETQ. V was clipped by 4 bases and J by 8 bases; unmatched bases: 11. This CDR3 spans 16 amino acids. CDR3 sequence reads: CASSAGEPGQGEKLFF. DNA for the CDR3: TGCGCCAGCAGCGCGGGGGAACCGGGACAGGGGGAAAAACTGTTTTTT.

The rearrangement links TRBV11-2 to TRBJ2-1; D gene ambiguous. The V gene's germline CDR1 is SGHAT and CDR2 FQNNGV. Trimming took 0 bases from V and 2 from J, leaving 17 bases between them. The CDR3 loop spans 18 amino acids. DNA for the CDR3: TGTGCCAGCAGCTTAGATCATCTAAACCAACCTACCTACAATGAGCAGTTCTTC. It encodes CASSLDHLNQPTYNEQFF.

The CDR3 DNA is TGTGCCTGGAGGGACGTCGGACAGCTATATGGCTACACCTTC. Protein product: CAWRDVGQLYGYTF. The chain employs TRBV30 and TRBJ1-2; perhaps TRBD1 as D (6 bases). V lost 3 bases to trimming and J lost 5 bases, with 16 bases between them. Germline assignment: CDR1 GTSNPN and CDR2 SVGIG (reference sequence). This CDR3 has 14 amino acids.

The chain has TRBV19 and TRBJ1-2; 9 bases align to TRBD1. The germline gives CDR1 LNHDA, CDR2 SQIVND (reference sequence). The CDR3 is made up of 15 amino acids. With 8 bases clipped from V and 8 bases from J, the junction kept 15 bases outside the gene matches. CDR3: CASLRPGQGVFGYTF. CDR3 DNA sequence: TGTGCCAGTTTGAGACCGGGACAGGGAGTATTCGGCTACACCTTC.

The chain has TRBV9 and TRBJ2-5; either TRBD1 or TRBD2 may supply D (5 bases each). This CDR3 is built from 15 residues. Germline values: CDR1 SGDLS, CDR2 YYNGEE. V was trimmed by 3 bases and J by 2 bases, leaving 14 bases between them. As DNA, the CDR3 is TGTGCCAGCAGCGCGTCCTTGGGGGTTCAAGAGACCCAGTACTTC. Translated, it gives CASSASLGVQETQYF.

The chain couples TRBV3-1 (or the pseudogene TRBV3-2) to TRBJ2-1; 12 bases line up with TRBD2. V lost 3 bases to trimming and J lost 10 bases; unmatched junction nucleotides: 10. Germline CDR1 LGHDT, CDR2 YNNKEL (reference sequence). The CDR3 is 16 residues long. The CDR3 region has the DNA TGTGCCAGCAGCCACATACTAGCGGGGGGAATGGGAGAGCAGTTCTTC. This gives the protein CASSHILAGGMGEQFF.

The chain couples TRBV2 to TRBJ1-1; perhaps TRBD1 as D (5 bases). The CDR3 length is 13 residues. The V gene's germline CDR1 is SNHLY and CDR2 FYNNEI. V was trimmed by 3 bases and J by 6 bases, leaving 11 bases between them. The CDR3 spells CASSEGGISEAFF. CDR3 in DNA: TGTGCCAGCAGTGAGGGGGGGATCTCTGAAGCTTTCTTT.

The genes are TRBV19 and TRBJ2-1; no firm D call. V lost 6 bases to trimming and J lost 7 bases, with 13 bases between them. The CDR3 sequence is 13 residues long. The germline CDR1 and CDR2 sequences are LNHDA and SQIVND (reference sequence). The CDR3 region is CASSPAHANEQFF. CDR3 sequence (DNA): TGTGCCAGTAGCCCAGCACATGCGAATGAGCAGTTCTTC.

The chain uses TRBV30 and TRBJ1-5; 9 nucleotides agree with TRBD1. J was trimmed by 4 bases and V by 7 bases; bases with no gene match: 8. The germline gives CDR1 GTSNPN, CDR2 SVGIG (reference sequence). This CDR3 spans 14 amino acids. DNA of the CDR3: TGTGCCTATGGGTTAGGGACAGGGAATCAGCCCCAGCATTTT. Amino acids: CAYGLGTGNQPQHF. The variable domain in full, with the rest retrieved from reference TRBV30 and TRBJ1-5, is SQTIHQWPATLVQPVGSPLSLECTVEGTSNPNLYWYRQAAGRGLQLLFYSVGIGQISSEVPQNLSASRPQDRQFILSSKKLLLSDSGFYLCAYGLGTGNQPQHFGDGTRLSIL.

V usage is TRBV15 and J usage is TRBJ2-7; the match to TRBD2 covers 7 bases. V gave up 8 bases and J gave up 9 bases; unmatched junction bases: 10. This CDR3 region has 12 residues. The germline V gene encodes CDR1 LNHNV and CDR2 YYDKDF (reference sequence). The DNA of the CDR3 is TGTGCCACCCGAGAAGCGGGGAGGGGGCAGTACTTC. Its translation is CATREAGRGQYF.

The chain is built from TRBV6-1 and TRBJ1-2; 7 positions agree with TRBD1. The CDR3 is 15 residues long. CDR1 is MNHNS and CDR2 is SASEGT in the germline V gene. Trimming cost V 0 bases and J 8 bases; bases outside gene matches: 9. The CDR3 reads CASSEAPKTGLGYTF. DNA of the CDR3: TGTGCCAGCAGTGAAGCGCCTAAGACAGGGCTGGGCTACACCTTC.

Comments on this clone: This specimen includes other DNA sequences encoding the same CDR3. The chain is built from TRBV6-6 and TRBJ2-4; 12 nucleotides agree with TRBD2. CDR1 MNHNY and CDR2 SVGAGI come from the germline V gene (reference sequence). This CDR3 has 19 residues. V gave up 5 bases and J gave up 1 base; unmatched junction bases: 12. The CDR3 nucleotides read TGTGCCAGCAGTCCCCGGACTAGCGGGACTTCATTGGCCAAAAACATTCAGTACTTC. This codes for CASSPRTSGTSLAKNIQYF.

The chain employs TRBV6-5 and TRBJ1-6; 9 bases are shared with TRBD1. The ends lost 6 bases at V and 6 bases at J; junction bases unmatched: 6. The CDR3 contains 15 residues. Per germline, CDR1 MNHEY and CDR2 SVGAGI. CDR3 residues: CASRPGTGFNSPLHF. Here the CDR3 DNA reads TGTGCCAGCAGACCCGGGACAGGGTTTAATTCACCCCTCCACTTT.